A single sample is the source of the 20 T cell receptor beta chains below, sequenced in a study of cytomegalovirus exposure and HLA in healthy donors. PCR involved 60 Vbeta and 13 Jbeta primers. Measured with immunoSEQ multiplex PCR; TCRdb has only the in-frame clones, and not every one. The table has more than 85,000 clones, more than 75% seen once. Sequencing was carried out using PBMCs. Receptors were obtained from a man between 35 and 55 years old in good health and CMV-seronegative.

The rearrangement uses TRBV28 and TRBJ1-4, with TRBD1 matching 8 bases. This CDR3 is 14 amino acids long. Germline CDR1 and CDR2: MDHEN and SYDVKM. V was clipped by 6 bases and J by 4 bases; unmatched bases: 4. The CDR3 nucleotides read TGTGCCAGCAGACAACAGGGGGGTAATGAAAAACTGTTTTTT. Protein sequence: CASRQQGGNEKLFF.

V is TRBV2 and J is TRBJ1-5; no firm D call. The CDR3 covers 12 residues. CDR1 and CDR2 from the germline V gene are SNHLY and FYNNEI. The ends were cut back, 1 base at V and 6 bases at J, with 4 bases in the middle. CDR3 residues: CASSEGGQPQHF. The CDR3 nucleotides read TGTGCCAGCAGTGAAGGCGGTCAGCCCCAGCATTTT.

The V call is TRBV30, the J call TRBJ1-4; D gene ambiguous. CDR1 and CDR2 (germline): GTSNPN, SVGIG (reference sequence). The V and J ends lost 0 bases and 8 bases respectively, with 7 bases between them. This CDR3 is 12 amino acids long. The CDR3 is CAWSVSTEKLFF. CDR3 DNA sequence: TGTGCCTGGAGTGTCTCTACCGAAAAACTGTTTTTT.

This sequence joins TRBV5-8 and TRBJ1-1; D may be TRBD1 (5 bases). The V gene lost 5 bases and the J gene lost 5 bases, with 13 bases spanning the gap. Per germline, CDR1 SGHTS and CDR2 YDEGEE. CDR3 size: 13 residues. The CDR3 protein is CASRVGGVTEAFF. CDR3 sequence (DNA): TGTGCCAGCAGAGTGGGGGGGGTTACTGAAGCTTTCTTT.

The V gene is TRBV6-5, the J gene TRBJ1-2; TRBD1 is a possible D gene (5 bases). The CDR3 sequence is 15 residues long. Trimming took off 8 bases at V and 4 bases at J, with 20 bases between the two ends. Per germline, CDR1 MNHEY and CDR2 SVGAGI. The CDR3 loop is CASFPLGGIAYGYTF. Written as DNA, the CDR3 is TGTGCCAGCTTTCCACTGGGGGGAATAGCCTATGGCTACACCTTC.

The rearrangement uses TRBV27 and TRBJ1-6; 7 bases line up with TRBD1. The CDR3 is made up of 14 amino acids. V shed 3 bases and J 7 bases; nucleotides not matched to a gene: 3. The V gene's germline CDR1 is MNHEY and CDR2 SMNVEV (reference sequence). CDR3 in amino acids: CASSLPGGNSPLHF. CDR3 nucleotide sequence: TGTGCCAGCAGTTTGCCAGGGGGGAATTCACCCCTCCACTTT.

J is TRBJ2-5 and V is TRBV7-9, with TRBD2 as a possible D gene (6 bases). Matching the DNA end better, TRBJ2-7 makes the J call doubtful. This CDR3 has 13 amino acids. CDR1 is SEHNR, CDR2 FQNEAQ, per germline (reference sequence). CDR3 coding DNA: TGTGCCAGCAGCCTCCGGGGAGGCTACGAGCAGTACTTC. Translation gives CASSLRGGYEQYF.

V is TRBV5-5 and J is TRBJ1-1, with TRBD1 matching over 8 bases. In germline, CDR1 is SGHKS, CDR2 YYEKEE (reference sequence). The CDR3 sequence is 13 residues long. V shed 2 bases, J shed 6 bases, and the junction held 3 bases outside the gene matches. The CDR3 nucleotides are TGTGCCAGCAGCTTCAACAGGGGGGCTGAAGCTTTCTTT. Amino acid sequence: CASSFNRGAEAFF.

Only a few counts were recorded for this clone. This sequence joins TRBV6-1 and TRBJ2-3, with D possibly being TRBD1 (6 bases). V lost 8 bases and J 2 bases, leaving 14 bases between the germline ends. The CDR3 sequence is 14 residues long. CDR1 and CDR2 from the germline V gene are MNHNS and SASEGT. The DNA for the CDR3 is TGTGCCAGCTTCGAGGACAGAGCCACAGATACGCAGTATTTT. This sequence encodes CASFEDRATDTQYF.

The V and J genes are TRBV7-2 and TRBJ1-2; a weak D match, TRBD1 (6 bases). V shed 7 bases and J shed 8 bases, with 20 bases lying between them. Germline CDR1 and CDR2: SGHTA and FQGNSA. The CDR3 contains 14 residues. The CDR3 DNA is TGTGCCAGCACCCCTAGCGGGGGCGCGGGGGGCTACACCTTC. Translation: CASTPSGGAGGYTF.

This clone has more than one count but fewer than ten. The rearrangement links TRBV7-3 to TRBJ2-1, with 9 positions matching TRBD1. V shed 6 bases and J 9 bases; nucleotides not matched to a gene: 6. The germline CDR1 and CDR2 sequences are SGHTA and FQGTGA. The CDR3 length is 13 residues. The CDR3 is CASSSADRGEQFF. CDR3 DNA: TGTGCCAGCAGTTCGGCGGACAGGGGTGAGCAGTTCTTC. The full variable domain, completed using reference TRBV7-3 and TRBJ2-1, is GAGVSQTPSNKVTEKGKYVELRCDPISGHTALYWYRQSLGQGPEFLIYFQGTGAADDSGLPNDRFFAVRPEGSVSTLKIQRTERGDSAVYLCASSSADRGEQFFGPGTRLTVL.

The rearrangement joins TRBV5-8 to TRBJ1-5, with D possibly matching TRBD1 (6 bases). Germline values: CDR1 SGHTS, CDR2 YDEGEE. Deletions cut 4 bases from V and 7 bases from J, with 18 bases between. The CDR3 has 15 amino acids. The DNA for the CDR3 is TGTGCCAGCAGCCAAGGAGGGGGGGCGGCCCAGCCCCAGCATTTT. Translated, it gives CASSQGGGAAQPQHF. The full variable domain, completed using reference TRBV5-8 and TRBJ1-5, is EAGVTQSPTHLIKTRGQQATLRCSPISGHTSVYWYQQALGLGLQFLLWYDEGEERNRGNFPPRFSGRQFPNYSSELNVNALELEDSALYLCASSQGGGAAQPQHFGDGTRLSIL.

There are a few counts of this clone. The J gene is TRBJ1-1, the V gene TRBV6-1; TRBD1 might be the D (5 bases). V gave up 0 bases and J gave up 10 bases, with 21 bases separating them. Germline assignment: CDR1 MNHNS and CDR2 SASEGT. The CDR3 covers 16 residues. The CDR3 sequence is CASSEAGTVPGQGAFF. In nucleotides, the CDR3 is TGTGCCAGCAGTGAAGCAGGTACCGTCCCCGGGCAGGGAGCTTTCTTT.

V gene TRBV5-1 combines with J gene TRBJ1-6, with TRBD1 as a possible D gene (6 bases). Germline CDR1 and CDR2: SGHRS and YFSETQ. The V gene lost 7 bases and the J gene lost 6 bases, with 17 bases spanning the gap. This CDR3 has 15 residues. CDR3 protein: CASAQGVRGNSPLHF. For the CDR3, the DNA is TGCGCCAGCGCACAAGGGGTCAGGGGTAATTCACCCCTCCACTTT. The whole variable domain, remainder taken from reference TRBV5-1 and TRBJ1-6, is KAGVTQTPRYLIKTRGQQVTLSCSPISGHRSVSWYQQTPGQGLQFLFEYFSETQRNKGNFPGRFSGRQFSNSRSEMNVSTLELGDSALYLCASAQGVRGNSPLHFGNGTRLTVT.

V gene TRBV9 combines with J gene TRBJ2-1, with a possible D match to TRBD1 (5 bases). The V end lost 4 bases, the J end lost 0 bases, and 11 bases lay between the germline ends. The CDR3 has 15 amino acids. Germline V gives CDR1 SGDLS, CDR2 YYNGEE. The CDR3 bases are TGTGCCAGCAGCTGGCGGCAGGGCTCCTACAATGAGCAGTTCTTC. Its translation is CASSWRQGSYNEQFF.

J is TRBJ1-2 and V is TRBV15; tentatively, D is TRBD1 (6 bases). Per the germline V gene, CDR1 is LNHNV and CDR2 is YYDKDF (reference sequence). Trimming stripped 1 base from V and 0 bases from J, with 12 bases between. This CDR3 spans 16 amino acids. CDR3 nucleotide sequence: TGTGCCACCAGCAGAGCCCCGGACAGTTCTAACTATGGCTACACCTTC. Translating it yields CATSRAPDSSNYGYTF.

The chain uses TRBV6-5 and TRBJ1-1, with 8 bases that match TRBD1. The CDR3 totals 12 residues. Trimming took 8 bases from V and 3 from J; bases not matched to a gene: 2. Germline V CDR1 and CDR2: MNHEY, SVGAGI. In DNA, the CDR3 is TGTGCCAGCCGGGACAGGTACACTGAAGCTTTCTTT. Amino acid sequence: CASRDRYTEAFF.

This clone was observed a handful of times. J is TRBJ1-2 and V is TRBV7-9, with D maybe TRBD1 (5 bases). V lost 1 base and J lost 4, with 10 bases in between. The CDR3 totals 14 residues. CDR1 is SEHNR and CDR2 is FQNEAQ in the germline V gene (reference sequence). The CDR3 here is CASSLEGLLYGYTF. The CDR3 DNA reads as TGTGCCAGCAGCTTAGAGGGGCTGCTCTATGGCTACACCTTC.

This clone was seen a handful of times. The CDR3 bases are TGTGCCAGCAGCGCCCGATCTAGCGGGGGCTTAGAGCAGTTCTTC. Protein: CASSARSSGGLEQFF. V usage is TRBV9 and J usage is TRBJ2-1; TRBD2 agrees at 10 bases. The trim removed 3 bases at V and 10 bases at J, leaving 10 bases unmatched. The CDR3 is made up of 15 amino acids. Germline V gene sequence: CDR1 SGDLS, CDR2 YYNGEE. The full variable domain, rest sourced from reference TRBV9 and TRBJ2-1, is DSGVTQTPKHLITATGQRVTLRCSPRSGDLSVYWYQQSLDQGLQFLIQYYNGEERAKGNILERFSAQQFPDLHSELNLSSLELGDSALYFCASSARSSGGLEQFFGPGTRLTVL.

This clone has more than one count but fewer than ten. The J gene is TRBJ2-1, the V gene TRBV7-7, with 11 bases matching TRBD2. Losses at the gene ends were 5 bases for V and 0 bases for J; bases not matched to a gene: 9. Germline CDR1 and CDR2: SSHAT and FNYEAQ (reference sequence). CDR3 length equals 18 residues. As DNA, the CDR3 is TGTGCCAGCAGCCCTAGCGGGGGGTCCCTTAGCTCCTACAATGAGCAGTTCTTC. Translated: CASSPSGGSLSSYNEQFF.